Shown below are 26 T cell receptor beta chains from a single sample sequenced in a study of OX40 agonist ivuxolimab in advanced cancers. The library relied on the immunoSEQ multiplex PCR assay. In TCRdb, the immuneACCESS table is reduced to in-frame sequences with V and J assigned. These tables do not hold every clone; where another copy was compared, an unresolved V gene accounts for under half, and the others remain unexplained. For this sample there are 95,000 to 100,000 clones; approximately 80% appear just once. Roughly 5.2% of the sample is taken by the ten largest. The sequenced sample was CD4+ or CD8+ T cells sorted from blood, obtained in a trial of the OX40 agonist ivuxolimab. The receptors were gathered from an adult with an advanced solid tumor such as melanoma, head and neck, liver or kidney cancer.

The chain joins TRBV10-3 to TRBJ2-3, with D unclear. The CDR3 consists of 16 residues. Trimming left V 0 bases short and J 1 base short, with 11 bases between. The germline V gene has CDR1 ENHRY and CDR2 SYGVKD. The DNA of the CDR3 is TGTGCCATCAGTGAGTCGGGCTATCGCGGCACAGATACGCAGTATTTT. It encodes CAISESGYRGTDTQYF.

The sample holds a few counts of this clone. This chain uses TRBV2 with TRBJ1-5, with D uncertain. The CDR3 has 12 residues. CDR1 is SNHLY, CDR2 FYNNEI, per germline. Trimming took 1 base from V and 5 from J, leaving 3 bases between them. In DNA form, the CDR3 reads TGTGCCAGCAGTGAAGATGATCAGCCCCAGCATTTT. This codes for CASSEDDQPQHF.

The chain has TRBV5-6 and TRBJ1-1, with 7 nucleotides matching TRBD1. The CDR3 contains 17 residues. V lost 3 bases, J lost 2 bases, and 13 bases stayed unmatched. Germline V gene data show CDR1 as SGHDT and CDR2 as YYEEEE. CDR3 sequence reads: CASSSRGGPVKNTEAFF. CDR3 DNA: TGTGCCAGCAGCTCGCGAGGGGGCCCCGTGAAAAACACTGAAGCTTTCTTT.

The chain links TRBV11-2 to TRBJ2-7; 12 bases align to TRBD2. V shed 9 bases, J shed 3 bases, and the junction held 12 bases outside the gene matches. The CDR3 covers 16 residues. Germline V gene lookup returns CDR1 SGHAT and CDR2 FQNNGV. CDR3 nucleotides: TGTGCCAGTAGCCCCCCAGGACTAGCGGGACGCTACGAGCAGTACTTC. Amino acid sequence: CASSPPGLAGRYEQYF.

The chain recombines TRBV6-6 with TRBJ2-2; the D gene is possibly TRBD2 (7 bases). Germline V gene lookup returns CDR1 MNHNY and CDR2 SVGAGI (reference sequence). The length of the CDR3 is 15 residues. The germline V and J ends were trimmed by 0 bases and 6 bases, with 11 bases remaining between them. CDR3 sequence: CASSYSRGAAGELFF. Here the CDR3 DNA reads TGTGCCAGCAGTTACTCCCGGGGGGCCGCCGGGGAGCTGTTTTTT.

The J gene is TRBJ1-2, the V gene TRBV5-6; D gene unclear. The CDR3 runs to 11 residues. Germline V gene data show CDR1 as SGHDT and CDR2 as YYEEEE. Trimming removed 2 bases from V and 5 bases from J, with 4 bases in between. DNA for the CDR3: TGTGCCAGCAGCTTCCAGTATGGCTACACCTTC. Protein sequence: CASSFQYGYTF.

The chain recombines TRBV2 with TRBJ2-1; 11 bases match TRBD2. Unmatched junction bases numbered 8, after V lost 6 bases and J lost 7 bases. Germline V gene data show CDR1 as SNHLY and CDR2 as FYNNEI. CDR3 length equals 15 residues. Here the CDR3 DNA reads TGTGCCAGCAGGTCCGGGACTAGCGGATATAATGAGCAGTTCTTC. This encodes CASRSGTSGYNEQFF.

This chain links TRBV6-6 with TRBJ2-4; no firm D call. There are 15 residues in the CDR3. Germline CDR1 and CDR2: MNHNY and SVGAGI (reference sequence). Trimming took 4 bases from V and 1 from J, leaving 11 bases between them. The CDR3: CASSSDQTAKNIQYF. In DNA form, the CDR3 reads TGTGCCAGCAGTTCAGACCAAACGGCCAAAAACATTCAGTACTTC.

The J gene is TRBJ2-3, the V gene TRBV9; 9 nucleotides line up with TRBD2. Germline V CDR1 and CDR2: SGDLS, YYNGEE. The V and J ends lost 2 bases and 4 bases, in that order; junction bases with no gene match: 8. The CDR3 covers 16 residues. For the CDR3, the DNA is TGTGCCAGCAGCGTCGTAGGCGGGGGGGCGGCAGATACGCAGTATTTT. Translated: CASSVVGGGAADTQYF.

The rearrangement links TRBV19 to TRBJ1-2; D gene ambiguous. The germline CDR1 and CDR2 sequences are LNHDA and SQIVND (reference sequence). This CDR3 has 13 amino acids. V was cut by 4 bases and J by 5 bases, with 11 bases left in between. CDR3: CASSRFGDYGYTF. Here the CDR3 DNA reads TGTGCCAGTAGTAGGTTTGGAGATTATGGCTACACCTTC.

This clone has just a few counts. CDR3 residues: CASSWWNTSRANVLTF. DNA of the CDR3: TGCGCCAGCAGTTGGTGGAACACTAGTCGGGCCAACGTCCTGACTTTC. The V call is TRBV10-2, the J call TRBJ2-6, with a possible D match to TRBD2 (5 bases). The germline V gene encodes CDR1 WSHSY and CDR2 SAAADI. The CDR3 runs 16 residues. V was trimmed by 5 bases and J by 5 bases, leaving 16 bases between them.

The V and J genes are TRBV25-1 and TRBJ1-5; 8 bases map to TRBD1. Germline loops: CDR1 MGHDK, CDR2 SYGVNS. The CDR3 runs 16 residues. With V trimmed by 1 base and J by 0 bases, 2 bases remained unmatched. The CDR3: CASSESGTGSNQPQHF. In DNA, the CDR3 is TGTGCCAGCAGTGAATCCGGGACAGGTAGCAATCAGCCCCAGCATTTT.

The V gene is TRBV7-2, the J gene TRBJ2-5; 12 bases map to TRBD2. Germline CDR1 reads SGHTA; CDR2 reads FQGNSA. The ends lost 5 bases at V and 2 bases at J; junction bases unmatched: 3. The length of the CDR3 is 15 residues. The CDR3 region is CASSAGLAGQETQYF. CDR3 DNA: TGTGCCAGCAGCGCCGGACTAGCGGGACAAGAGACCCAGTACTTC.

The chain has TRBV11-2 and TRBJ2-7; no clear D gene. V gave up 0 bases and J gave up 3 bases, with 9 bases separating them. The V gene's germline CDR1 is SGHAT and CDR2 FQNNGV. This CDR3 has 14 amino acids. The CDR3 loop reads CASSLEGYSYEQYF. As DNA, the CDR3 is TGTGCCAGCAGCTTAGAGGGCTATAGCTACGAGCAGTACTTC.

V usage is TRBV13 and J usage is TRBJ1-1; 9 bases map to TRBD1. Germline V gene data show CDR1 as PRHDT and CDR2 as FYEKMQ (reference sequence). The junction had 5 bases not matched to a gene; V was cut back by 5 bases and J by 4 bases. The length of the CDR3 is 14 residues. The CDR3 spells CASSTGTGSTEAFF. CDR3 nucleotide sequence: TGTGCCAGCAGCACCGGGACAGGGAGCACTGAAGCTTTCTTT.

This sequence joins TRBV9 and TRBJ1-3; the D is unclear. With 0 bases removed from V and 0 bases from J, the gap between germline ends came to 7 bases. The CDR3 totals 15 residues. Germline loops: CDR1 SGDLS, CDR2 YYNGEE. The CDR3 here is CASSVDAYSGNTIYF. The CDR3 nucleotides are TGTGCCAGCAGCGTAGACGCGTACTCTGGAAACACCATATATTTT.

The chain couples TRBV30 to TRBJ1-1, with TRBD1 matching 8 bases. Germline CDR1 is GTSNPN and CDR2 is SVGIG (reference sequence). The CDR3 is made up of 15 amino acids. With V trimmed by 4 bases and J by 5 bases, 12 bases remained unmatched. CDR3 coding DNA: TGTGCCTGGACCCGCCCCGGGACAGGTTATACTGAAGCTTTCTTT. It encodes CAWTRPGTGYTEAFF.

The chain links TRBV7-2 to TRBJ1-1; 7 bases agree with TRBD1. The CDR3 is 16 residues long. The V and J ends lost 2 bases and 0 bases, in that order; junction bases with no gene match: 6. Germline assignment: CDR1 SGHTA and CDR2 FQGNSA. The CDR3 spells CASSLIRTGMNTEAFF. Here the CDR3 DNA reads TGTGCCAGCAGCTTAATAAGGACAGGCATGAACACTGAAGCTTTCTTT. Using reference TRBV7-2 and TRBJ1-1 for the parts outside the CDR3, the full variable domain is GAGVSQSPSNKVTEKGKDVELRCDPISGHTALYWYRQSLGQGLEFLIYFQGNSAPDKSGLPSDRFSAERTGGSVSTLTIQRTQQEDSAVYLCASSLIRTGMNTEAFFGQGTRLTVV.

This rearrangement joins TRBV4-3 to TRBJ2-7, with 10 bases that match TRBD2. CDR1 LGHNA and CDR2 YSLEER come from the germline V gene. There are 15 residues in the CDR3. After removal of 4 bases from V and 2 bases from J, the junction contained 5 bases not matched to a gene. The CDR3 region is CASSLTLAGAYEQYF. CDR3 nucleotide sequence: TGCGCCAGCAGCCTCACCCTAGCGGGGGCCTACGAGCAGTACTTC.

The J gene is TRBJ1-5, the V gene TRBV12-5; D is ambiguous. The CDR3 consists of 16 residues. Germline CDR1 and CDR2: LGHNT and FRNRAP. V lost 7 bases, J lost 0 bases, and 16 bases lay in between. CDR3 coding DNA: TGTGCTAGTGACTTTTCCCGCGGGAATAGCAATCAGCCCCAGCATTTT. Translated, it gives CASDFSRGNSNQPQHF. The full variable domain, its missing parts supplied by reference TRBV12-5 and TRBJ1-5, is DARVTQTPRHKVTEMGQEVTMRCQPILGHNTVFWYRQTMMQGLELLAYFRNRAPLDDSGMPKDRFSAEMPDATLATLKIQPSEPRDSAVYFCASDFSRGNSNQPQHFGDGTRLSIL.

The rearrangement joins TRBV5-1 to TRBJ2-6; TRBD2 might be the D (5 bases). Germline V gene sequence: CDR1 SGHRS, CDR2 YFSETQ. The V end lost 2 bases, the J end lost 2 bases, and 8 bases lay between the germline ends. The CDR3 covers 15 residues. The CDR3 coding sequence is TGCGCCAGCAGCTTAGTCGGGGCTGGGGCCAACGTCCTGACTTTC. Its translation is CASSLVGAGANVLTF.

The CDR3 loop is CASSPGTGKETQYF. CDR3 DNA sequence: TGCGCCAGCAGCCCCGGGACAGGGAAAGAGACCCAGTACTTC. The chain carries TRBV5-1 and TRBJ2-5; 9 bases are shared with TRBD1. The germline gives CDR1 SGHRS, CDR2 YFSETQ. Trimming cost V 4 bases and J 3 bases; bases outside gene matches: 4. This CDR3 spans 14 amino acids.

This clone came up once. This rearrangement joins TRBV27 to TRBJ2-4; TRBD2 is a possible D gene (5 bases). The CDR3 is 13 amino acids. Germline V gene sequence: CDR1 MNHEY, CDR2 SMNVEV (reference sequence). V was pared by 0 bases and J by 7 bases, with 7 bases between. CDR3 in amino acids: CASSLSGGNIQYF. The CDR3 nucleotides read TGTGCCAGCAGTTTATCAGGCGGGAACATTCAGTACTTC.

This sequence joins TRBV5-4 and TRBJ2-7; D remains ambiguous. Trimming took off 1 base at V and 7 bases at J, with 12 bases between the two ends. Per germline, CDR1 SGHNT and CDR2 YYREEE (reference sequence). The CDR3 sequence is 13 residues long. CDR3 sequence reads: CASSLSVHEEQYF. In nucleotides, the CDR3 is TGTGCCAGCAGCTTGTCTGTCCACGAAGAGCAGTACTTC.

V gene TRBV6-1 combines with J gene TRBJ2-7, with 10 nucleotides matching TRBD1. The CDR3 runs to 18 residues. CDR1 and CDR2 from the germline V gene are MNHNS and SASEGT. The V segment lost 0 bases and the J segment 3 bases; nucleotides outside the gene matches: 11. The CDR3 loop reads CASSEAPTTGGTLYEQYF. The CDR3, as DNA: TGTGCCAGCAGTGAAGCCCCGACGACAGGGGGCACCCTCTACGAGCAGTACTTC.

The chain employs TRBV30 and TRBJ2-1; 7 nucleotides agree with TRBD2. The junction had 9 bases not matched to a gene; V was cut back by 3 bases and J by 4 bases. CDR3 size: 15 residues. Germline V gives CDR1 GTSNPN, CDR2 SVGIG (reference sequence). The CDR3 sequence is CAWRPWGLLYNEQFF. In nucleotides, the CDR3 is TGTGCCTGGAGGCCGTGGGGACTATTGTACAATGAGCAGTTCTTC.